This section outlines one T cell receptor beta chain sequence together with its context. The sample originates from a study of T cell changes during pregnancy in multiple sclerosis. Clones were sequenced by immunoSEQ multiplex PCR, and TCRdb holds only the in-frame ones, with some missing. This table holds roughly 100,000 clones, approximately 90% found once. The V and J ends lost 2 bases and 1 base, in that order; junction bases with no gene match: 3. The CDR3 sequence is 14 residues long. Germline assignment: CDR1 GTSNPN and CDR2 SVGIG (reference sequence). The receptor comes from a female donor with multiple sclerosis, enrolled in a pregnancy study. The chain uses TRBV30 and TRBJ1-1; the match to TRBD1 covers 8 bases. The sequences come from peripheral blood, collected after pregnancy. The CDR3 protein is CAWSTGTGNTEAFF. The CDR3 bases are TGTGCCTGGAGTACAGGGACAGGGAACACTGAAGCTTTCTTT. The whole variable domain, remainder taken from reference TRBV30 and TRBJ1-1, is SQTIHQWPATLVQPVGSPLSLECTVEGTSNPNLYWYRQAAGRGLQLLFYSVGIGQISSEVPQNLSASRPQDRQFILSSKKLLLSDSGFYLCAWSTGTGNTEAFFGQGTRLTVV.